These 9 T cell receptor beta chains were sequenced from one sample in a study of blood T cell repertoires in COVID-19. Repertoires were generated with immunoSEQ multiplex PCR, while TCRdb's copy carries only in-frame clones and drops some. The profile shows approximately 250,000 clones, approximately 80% of them singletons. Specimen: PBMCs or T cells enriched from blood (not recorded which). The receptor set was obtained from a man aged 35-49 years who had recovered from COVID-19.

This clone was seen more than once but under ten times. The chain links TRBV5-8 to TRBJ1-1; the D is unclear. This CDR3 has 16 residues. V was cut by 4 bases and J by 1 base, with 17 bases left in between. Germline assignment: CDR1 SGHTS and CDR2 YDEGEE. The CDR3 sequence is CASSPEMRRENTEAFF. DNA of the CDR3: TGTGCCAGCAGCCCGGAGATGAGACGGGAGAACACTGAAGCTTTCTTT.

The sample holds one count of this clone. The junction differs from germline at one of its ends, possibly a read error. This chain joins TRBV3-1 (or the pseudogene TRBV3-2) and TRBJ1-1, with unresolved D. Germline CDR1 and CDR2: LGHDT and YNNKEL (reference sequence). This CDR3 has 11 residues. DNA for the CDR3: TGTGCCAGCAGCCAAGATCGGGAGGTTCTCTTT. Its translation: CASSQDREVLF.

The chain links TRBV3-1 (or the pseudogene TRBV3-2) to TRBJ1-3; D is uncertain. The CDR3 is 16 residues long. The germline V gene has CDR1 LGHDT and CDR2 YNNKEL (reference sequence). Trimming removed 2 bases from V and 0 bases from J, with 11 bases in between. The CDR3 here is CASSQLWSSSGNTIYF. The CDR3 coding sequence is TGTGCCAGCAGCCAACTTTGGTCCAGCTCTGGAAACACCATATATTTT.

The V gene is TRBV2, the J gene TRBJ1-4, with a tentative D call TRBD1 (6 bases). CDR1 and CDR2 (germline): SNHLY, FYNNEI. This CDR3 has 17 residues. V was shortened by 3 bases and J by 8 bases, with 22 bases between the two germline ends. The CDR3 reads CASSERRGSLLGEKLFF. The CDR3 region has the DNA TGTGCCAGCAGTGAGCGCAGGGGAAGCTTGCTAGGGGAAAAACTGTTTTTT. Using reference TRBV2 and TRBJ1-4 for the parts outside the CDR3, the full variable domain is EPEVTQTPSHQVTQMGQEVILRCVPISNHLYFYWYRQILGQKVEFLVSFYNNEISEKSEIFDDQFSVERPDGSNFTLKIRSTKLEDSAMYFCASSERRGSLLGEKLFFGSGTQLSVL.

The chain has TRBV28 and TRBJ1-5; D perhaps matches TRBD1 (6 bases). The ends were cut back, 3 bases at V and 1 base at J, with 16 bases in the middle. There are 17 residues in the CDR3. Germline loops: CDR1 MDHEN, CDR2 SYDVKM. In DNA form, the CDR3 reads TGTGCCAGCAGTTTGGTCCGTTGGGGGCTCAGCAATCAGCCCCAGCATTTT. Amino acid sequence: CASSLVRWGLSNQPQHF.

V gene TRBV21-1 combines with J gene TRBJ1-2; whether TRBD1, the table's D call, matches the DNA was not checked. TRBV21-1 is reported as a pseudogene. The CDR3 sequence is 16 residues long. CDR3 coding DNA: TGTGCCAGCAGCATTACCCAGACAGGCAGTAACTATGGCTACACCTTC. Translation gives CASSITQTGSNYGYTF.

This chain uses TRBV7-8 with TRBJ2-1; the match to TRBD1 covers 10 bases. With V trimmed by 4 bases and J by 7 bases, 4 bases remained unmatched. The germline gives CDR1 SGHVS, CDR2 FQNEAQ. The CDR3 spans 14 residues. The CDR3 is CASSSRQGANEQFF. CDR3 sequence (DNA): TGTGCCAGCAGCTCCCGACAGGGGGCGAATGAGCAGTTCTTC.

The chain couples TRBV15 to TRBJ2-5; possible D gene TRBD2, 5 bases. This CDR3 has 14 amino acids. V was trimmed by 4 bases and J by 1 base, leaving 10 bases between them. Germline values: CDR1 LNHNV, CDR2 YYDKDF (reference sequence). The chain's CDR3 is CATSKRAVQETQYF. The CDR3, as DNA: TGTGCCACCAGCAAGAGGGCAGTCCAAGAGACCCAGTACTTC.

The rearrangement links TRBV28 to TRBJ2-7; possibly TRBD1 for D (5 bases). Deletions cut 5 bases from V and 9 bases from J, with 14 bases between. The CDR3 consists of 12 residues. Per the germline V gene, CDR1 is MDHEN and CDR2 is SYDVKM. The CDR3 DNA reads as TGTGCCAGCAGTCCAGGGAATTTTGGGCAGTACTTC. It specifies CASSPGNFGQYF.